This TCR beta chain was retrieved from a study of T-cell memory formation after mild COVID-19. Germline-derived CDR1 and CDR2 are KGHSH and LQKENI. V was shortened by 5 bases and J by 5 bases, with 9 bases between the two germline ends. This CDR3 spans 12 amino acids. TCRdb used MiXCR to reprocess the 5' RACE reads, holding one entry per CDR3 protein. The top ten hold around 12% of the sample, which has more than 450,000 distinct CDR3 sequences, around 17% seen once. In this sample, this clonotype turned up a few times. The specimen sequenced was PBMCs or a T cell subset sorted from them (not recorded which). The chain carries TRBV18 and TRBJ1-2; no firm D call. The sequence derives from an adult woman who had mild COVID-19 (a few samples of this study predate the infection). Cell type and time point are not known. The CDR3 DNA reads TGTGCCAGCTCAGTTCGTGAGTATGGCTACACCTTC. It is translated as CASSVREYGYTF.